The next 10 T cell receptor beta chains were all read from a single sample in a study of T cells in narcolepsy. Profiled with immunoSEQ multiplex PCR; TCRdb holds only in-frame clones, not every one. The sample lists roughly 32,000 clones; approximately 85% were seen once. Input material: CD45RA- memory CD4+ T cells from PBMCs. The source is a human donor with narcolepsy.

This clone was seen more than once but under ten times. This chain joins TRBV5-4 and TRBJ1-4, with a tentative D call TRBD1 (6 bases). V gave up 4 bases and J gave up 6 bases, with 16 bases separating them. Germline CDR1 reads SGHNT; CDR2 reads YYREEE (reference sequence). This CDR3 spans 15 amino acids. The CDR3 nucleotides read TGTGCCAGCAGCCTAACAACACAGGGATATGAAAAACTGTTTTTT. This sequence encodes CASSLTTQGYEKLFF.

The chain links TRBV28 to TRBJ1-3, with 9 bases that match TRBD1. CDR1 and CDR2 from the germline V gene are MDHEN and SYDVKM. This CDR3 spans 16 amino acids. Trimming at V came to 6 bases and at J to 0 bases, leaving 6 bases not matched to a gene. The CDR3 sequence: CASSRDRAFSGNTIYF. The CDR3 DNA is TGTGCCAGCAGCCGGGACAGGGCCTTCTCTGGAAACACCATATATTTT.

The J gene is TRBJ2-1, the V gene TRBV30; D could derive from TRBD1 or TRBD2 (5 bases each). The CDR3 is made up of 14 amino acids. Trimming shortened V by 0 bases and J by 2 bases, and 8 bases separated the two germline ends. Germline V gives CDR1 GTSNPN, CDR2 SVGIG (reference sequence). The CDR3 here is CAWSVGTTYNEQFF. Here the CDR3 DNA reads TGTGCCTGGAGTGTAGGGACCACCTACAATGAGCAGTTCTTC.

This chain uses TRBV2 with TRBJ1-1, with a tentative D call TRBD1 (6 bases). Germline CDR1 SNHLY, CDR2 FYNNEI. The V gene lost 7 bases and the J gene lost 1 base, with 16 bases spanning the gap. This CDR3 spans 15 amino acids. CDR3 in amino acids: CASTIPLGQNTEAFF. The DNA for the CDR3 is TGTGCCAGCACTATACCACTGGGACAGAACACTGAAGCTTTCTTT.

The rearrangement joins TRBV20-1 to TRBJ1-1, with 7 positions matching TRBD1. The J segment lost 7 bases and the V segment lost 5 bases, leaving 4 bases of the junction unmatched. CDR1 and CDR2 from the germline V gene are DFQATT and SNEGSKA (reference sequence). The CDR3 extends over 11 amino acids. The CDR3 here is CSAETGFEAFF. As DNA, the CDR3 is TGCAGTGCTGAGACAGGGTTTGAAGCTTTCTTT.

The rearrangement uses TRBV9 and TRBJ2-4, with TRBD2 matching over 7 bases. CDR3 length equals 14 residues. Germline V gene lookup returns CDR1 SGDLS and CDR2 YYNGEE. Unmatched junction bases numbered 7, after V lost 0 bases and J lost 10 bases. This chain's CDR3 is CASSVGDGRGIQYF. In DNA form, the CDR3 reads TGTGCCAGCAGCGTAGGGGACGGGCGGGGGATTCAGTACTTC.

CDR3 in DNA: TGTGCCAGCAGCCAAGATTGGGGATTGGATGAGCAGTTCTTC. Protein product: CASSQDWGLDEQFF. This chain links TRBV14 with TRBJ2-1, with D unresolved. V was pared by 0 bases and J by 8 bases, with 11 bases between. Germline V CDR1 and CDR2: SGHDN, FVKESK. CDR3 length equals 14 residues. Together with reference TRBV14 and TRBJ2-1, the CDR3 gives the full variable domain: EAGVTQFPSHSVIEKGQTVTLRCDPISGHDNLYWYRRVMGKEIKFLLHFVKESKQDESGMPNNRFLAERTGGTYSTLKVQPAELEDSGVYFCASSQDWGLDEQFFGPGTRLTVL.

This chain links TRBV2 with TRBJ1-5; a possible D gene is TRBD1 (5 bases). The CDR3 is 14 residues long. V was cut by 2 bases and J by 0 bases, with 5 bases left in between. Germline V gives CDR1 SNHLY, CDR2 FYNNEI. CDR3 sequence reads: CASSEQGSNQPQHF. The CDR3 DNA sequence: TGTGCCAGCAGTGAACAGGGTAGCAATCAGCCCCAGCATTTT.

In its sample, this clone was seen once. The chain carries TRBV28 and TRBJ2-2, with D perhaps matching TRBD1 (6 bases). The CDR3 has 14 residues. Trimming pared 8 bases from V and 2 bases from J, leaving 12 bases between. Germline assignment: CDR1 MDHEN and CDR2 SYDVKM. For the CDR3, the DNA is TGTGCCAGCTTTACAGGGCACAACACCGGGGAGCTGTTTTTT. Protein product: CASFTGHNTGELFF.

The chain employs TRBV6-1 and TRBJ1-2; 9 bases map to TRBD1. This CDR3 region has 13 residues. CDR1 is MNHNS, CDR2 SASEGT, per germline. Unmatched junction bases numbered 4, after V lost 6 bases and J lost 5 bases. CDR3 sequence reads: CASRQGAGYGYTF. CDR3 DNA sequence: TGTGCCAGCAGACAGGGGGCTGGGTATGGCTACACCTTC.